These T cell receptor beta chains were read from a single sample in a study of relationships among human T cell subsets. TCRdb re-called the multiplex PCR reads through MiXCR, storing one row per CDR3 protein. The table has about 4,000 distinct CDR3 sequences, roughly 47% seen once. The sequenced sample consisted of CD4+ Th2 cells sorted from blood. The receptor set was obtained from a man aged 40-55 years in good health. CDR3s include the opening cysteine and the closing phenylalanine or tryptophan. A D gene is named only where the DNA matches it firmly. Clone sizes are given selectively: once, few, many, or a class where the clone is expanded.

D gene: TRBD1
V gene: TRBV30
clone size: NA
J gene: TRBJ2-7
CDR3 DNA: TGTGCCTGGACTAAACAGGGGGGTCCCTACGAGCAGTACTTC
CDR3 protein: CAWTKQGGPYEQYF

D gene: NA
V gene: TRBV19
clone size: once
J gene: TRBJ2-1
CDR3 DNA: TGTGCCAGTGGAAGGCAGGCGTCATACAATGAGCAGTTCTTC
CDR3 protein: CASGRQASYNEQFF

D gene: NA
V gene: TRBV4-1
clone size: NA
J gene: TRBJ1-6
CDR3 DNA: TGCGCCAGCAGCCTTGTCGATGGAGATTCACCCCTCCACTTT
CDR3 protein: CASSLVDGDSPLHF

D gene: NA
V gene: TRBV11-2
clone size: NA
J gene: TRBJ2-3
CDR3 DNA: TGTGCCAGCAGCTCGCAAGATACGCAGTATTTT
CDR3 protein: CASSSQDTQYF

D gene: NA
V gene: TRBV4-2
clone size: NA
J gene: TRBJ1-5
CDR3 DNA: TGTGCCAGCAGCCAAGACGAGGGGCAGCCCCAGCATTTT
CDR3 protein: CASSQDEGQPQHF

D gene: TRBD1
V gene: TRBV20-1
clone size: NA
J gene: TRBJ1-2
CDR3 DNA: TGCAGTGCTAGCCAAGACAGGGACTATGGCTATGGCTACACCTTC
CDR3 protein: CSASQDRDYGYGYTF

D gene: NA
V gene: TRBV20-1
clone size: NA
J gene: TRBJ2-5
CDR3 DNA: TGCAGTGCTAGAACCACTGGGGAGACCCAGTACTTC
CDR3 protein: CSARTTGETQYF

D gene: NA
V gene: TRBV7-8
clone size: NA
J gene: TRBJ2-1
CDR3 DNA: TGTGCCAGCAGCTTAGGGGCCAGGAAGGAGAATGAGCAGTTCTTC
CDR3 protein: CASSLGARKENEQFF

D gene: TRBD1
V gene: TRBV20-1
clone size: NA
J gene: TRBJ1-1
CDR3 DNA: TGCAGTGCTAGAGTAGGCAGGGGGGGCGCTGAAGCTTTCTTT
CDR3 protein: CSARVGRGGAEAFF

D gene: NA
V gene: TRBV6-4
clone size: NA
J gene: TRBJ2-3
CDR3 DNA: TGTGCCAGCAAGAGAGGCGGGGTAGGAGATACGCAGTATTTT
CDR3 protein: CASKRGGVGDTQYF

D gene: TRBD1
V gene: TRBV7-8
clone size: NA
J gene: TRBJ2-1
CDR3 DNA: TGTGCCAGCAGCCCGTCGGGACAGGTACTGGGCAATGAGCAGTTCTTC
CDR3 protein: CASSPSGQVLGNEQFF

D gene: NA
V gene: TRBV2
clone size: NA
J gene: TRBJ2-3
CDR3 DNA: TGTGCCAGCAGTCAGGGGCGCGGCACAGACACGCAGTATTTT
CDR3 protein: CASSQGRGTDTQYF

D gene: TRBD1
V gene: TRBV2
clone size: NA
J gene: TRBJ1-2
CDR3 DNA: TGTGCCAGCAGGGGACAGGGGTCTTACGGCTACACCTTC
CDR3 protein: CASRGQGSYGYTF

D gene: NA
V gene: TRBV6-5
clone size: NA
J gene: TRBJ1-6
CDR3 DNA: TGTGCCAGCAGACTAGGGGGGCCCTCACCCCTCCACTTT
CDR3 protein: CASRLGGPSPLHF

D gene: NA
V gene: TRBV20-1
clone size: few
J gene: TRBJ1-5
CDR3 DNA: TGCAGTGCTAGCCCAGACAGTTATAGCAATCAGCCCCAGCATTTT
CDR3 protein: CSASPDSYSNQPQHF